The 16 T cell receptor beta chains below were found in one sample sequenced in a study of molecular identifiers for immune sequencing clone quantification. TCRdb used MiXCR to reprocess the PCR reads, holding one entry per CDR3 protein. Among about half a million distinct CDR3 sequences listed, over 20% were seen once. What was sequenced was naive CD8+ T cells from blood, with Jurkat cell RNA spiked in. Subset: FACS-sorted CD8+CD4-CCR7+CD45RA+ naive T cells. These receptors were taken from a human donor in good health. Some libraries in this study had Jurkat cell RNA spiked in.

In this sample, this clonotype turned up a few times. This rearrangement joins TRBV6-2 or TRBV6-3 to TRBJ1-2; D is unresolved. This CDR3 comprises 14 residues. With 3 bases removed from V and 1 base from J, the gap between germline ends came to 9 bases. In germline, CDR1 is MNHEY, CDR2 SVGEGT. The CDR3 spells CASSYPAVNYGYTF. DNA of the CDR3: TGTGCCAGCAGTTATCCGGCAGTTAACTATGGCTACACCTTC.

This clonotype was counted ten times or more. The gene calls are TRBV7-2 and TRBJ2-5; 8 nucleotides align to TRBD1. The germline CDR1 and CDR2 sequences are SGHTA and FQGNSA. V trimming: 5 bases; J trimming: 0 bases; junction bases outside the gene matches: 14. The CDR3 runs 18 residues. The CDR3 sequence: CASSPPRGTGQYQETQYF. The CDR3 DNA is TGTGCCAGCAGCCCACCGAGGGGGACAGGACAGTACCAAGAGACCCAGTACTTC.

This chain joins TRBV27 and TRBJ2-1; perhaps TRBD2 as D (5 bases). Between the trimmed V and J ends, which lost 3 bases and 0 bases, there was a span of 6 bases. Germline-derived CDR1 and CDR2 are MNHEY and SMNVEV (reference sequence). The CDR3 has 14 amino acids. CDR3 coding DNA: TGTGCCAGCAGTTTCGGGGACTCCTACAATGAGCAGTTCTTC. It yields the protein CASSFGDSYNEQFF.

Ten or more counts support this clonotype. The rearrangement links TRBV30 to TRBJ1-1; D unresolved. CDR1 GTSNPN and CDR2 SVGIG come from the germline V gene (reference sequence). Trimming took 2 bases from V and 1 from J, leaving 5 bases between them. CDR3 length: 12 residues. CDR3 in amino acids: CAWSMGNTEAFF. Here the CDR3 DNA reads TGTGCCTGGAGTATGGGGAACACTGAAGCTTTCTTT. Full variable domain (remainder filled in from reference TRBV30 and TRBJ1-1): SQTIHQWPATLVQPVGSPLSLECTVEGTSNPNLYWYRQAAGRGLQLLFYSVGIGQISSEVPQNLSASRPQDRQFILSSKKLLLSDSGFYLCAWSMGNTEAFFGQGTRLTVV.

There are a few counts of this clonotype. The CDR3 region has the DNA TGTGCCAGTAGTACCCAGACAGGCCTCACTGAAGCTTTCTTT. Protein sequence: CASSTQTGLTEAFF. The genes are TRBV19 and TRBJ1-1; D possibly corresponds to TRBD1 (6 bases). Germline CDR1 reads LNHDA; CDR2 reads SQIVND (reference sequence). This CDR3 contains 14 residues. V was trimmed by 4 bases and J by 4 bases, leaving 13 bases between them. Full variable domain (outside the CDR3, taken from reference TRBV19 and TRBJ1-1): DGGITQSPKYLFRKEGQNVTLSCEQNLNHDAMYWYRQDPGQGLRLIYYSQIVNDFQKGDIAEGYSVSREKKESFPLTVTSAQKNPTAFYLCASSTQTGLTEAFFGQGTRLTVV.

The CDR3 DNA follows: TGTGCCAGCGGTCGGGGTTTTCGCACTGAAGCTTTCTTT. Amino acids: CASGRGFRTEAFF. V and J are TRBV27 and TRBJ1-1; no firm D call. Germline V gene sequence: CDR1 MNHEY, CDR2 SMNVEV (reference sequence). V was cut by 8 bases and J by 4 bases, with 14 bases left in between. The CDR3 has 13 amino acids.

The V call is TRBV18, the J call TRBJ2-7, with D unclear. The CDR3 is 14 amino acids. With 3 bases removed from V and 1 base from J, the gap between germline ends came to 10 bases. Germline CDR1 is KGHSH and CDR2 is LQKENI. CDR3 region: CASSPLGLSYEQYF. DNA for the CDR3: TGTGCCAGCTCACCTTTGGGTTTATCCTACGAGCAGTACTTC.

The sample holds one count of this clonotype. With a much larger clone just one base away, this may be a read error. The chain uses TRBV4-3 and TRBJ2-3; 7 nucleotides align to TRBD2. With 4 bases clipped from V and 11 bases from J, the junction kept 9 bases outside the gene matches. CDR1 and CDR2 (germline): LGHNA, YSLEER. The CDR3 has 13 amino acids. The CDR3 nucleotides read TGCGCCAGCAGCCGAGAGATCCCGGGGGGGCAGTATTTT. Translating gives CASSREIPGGQYF.

For this clonotype: Given a much more abundant clone one base away, this may be a read error. V gene TRBV9 combines with J gene TRBJ2-3; D is possibly TRBD1 (5 bases). Matching the DNA end better, TRBJ1-5 makes the J call doubtful. Germline V lookup: CDR1 SGDLS, CDR2 YYNGEE. The CDR3 is made up of 17 amino acids. In nucleotides, the CDR3 is TGTGCCAGCAGCGTAGTGACCAGCGGGGGAGTCACAGATACGCAGCATTTT. Amino acids: CASSVVTSGGVTDTQHF.

The genes are TRBV20-1 and TRBJ2-1, with TRBD2 matching 12 bases. V shed 7 bases and J 2 bases; nucleotides not matched to a gene: 6. The CDR3 runs to 15 residues. Per germline, CDR1 DFQATT and CDR2 SNEGSKA (reference sequence). CDR3 bases: TGCAGTGTTCGCCCTAGCGGGGGGGCCTACAATGAGCAGTTCTTC. This translates into CSVRPSGGAYNEQFF.

This clonotype was found many times. The chain has TRBV7-9 and TRBJ2-3; D not resolved. CDR1 is SEHNR, CDR2 FQNEAQ, per germline (reference sequence). Between the trimmed V and J ends, which lost 2 bases and 0 bases, there was a span of 12 bases. This CDR3 contains 16 residues. The CDR3 nucleotides are TGTGCCAGCAGCTTATTATCCCTAAGCAGCACAGATACGCAGTATTTT. Translated, it gives CASSLLSLSSTDTQYF.

In its sample, this clonotype was seen a few times. DNA of the CDR3: TGTGCCAGCTCACCACCTTCAGGGTACACCGGGGAGCTGTTTTTT. Translated, it gives CASSPPSGYTGELFF. The chain links TRBV18 to TRBJ2-2, with TRBD1 as a possible D gene (5 bases). V gave up 0 bases and J gave up 3 bases, with 8 bases separating them. The CDR3 consists of 15 residues. Germline CDR1 reads KGHSH; CDR2 reads LQKENI.

This clonotype was recorded many times. V is TRBV6-6 and J is TRBJ2-7, with a weak D call TRBD1 (5 bases). Trimming removed 5 bases from V and 6 bases from J, with 14 bases in between. The length of the CDR3 is 13 residues. CDR1 and CDR2 (germline): MNHNY, SVGAGI (reference sequence). DNA of the CDR3: TGTGCCAGCAGTACGCAAGACAGCTCCGAGCAGTACTTC. Amino acid sequence: CASSTQDSSEQYF.

This clonotype turned up a few times. This chain links TRBV10-3 with TRBJ1-1; perhaps TRBD1 as D (5 bases). The CDR3 totals 13 residues. Trimming took 2 bases from V and 5 from J, leaving 9 bases between them. Germline values: CDR1 ENHRY, CDR2 SYGVKD. The CDR3 DNA follows: TGTGCCATCAGTGAGCAGGGTGGGACTGAAGCTTTCTTT. Amino acids: CAISEQGGTEAFF.

The chain uses TRBV28 and TRBJ2-7, with D perhaps TRBD1 or TRBD2 (6 bases each). V was pared by 5 bases and J by 0 bases, with 14 bases between. Germline V gene data show CDR1 as MDHEN and CDR2 as SYDVKM. The CDR3 is made up of 15 amino acids. CDR3 in amino acids: CASSGGRRASYEQYF. The CDR3 DNA is TGTGCCAGCAGTGGGGGGCGGAGGGCCTCCTACGAGCAGTACTTC.

As for this clonotype: A read error is possible here, since a much larger clone lies one base away. The chain joins TRBV20-1 to TRBJ2-7; D may be TRBD1 (6 bases). Trimming left V 5 bases short and J 0 bases short, with 14 bases between. Germline assignment: CDR1 DFQATT and CDR2 SNEGSKA (reference sequence). CDR3 length: 14 amino acids. For the CDR3, the DNA is TGCAGTGCTGGCCGAAGACAGGACTCCTACGAGCAGTACTTC. Translation gives CSAGRRQDSYEQYF.